A selection of T cell receptor beta chains follows, all from one sample in a study of T cells in Graves' hyperthyroidism and ophthalmopathy. TCRdb called the multiplex PCR reads again in MiXCR, with one record for every CDR3 protein. The repertoire holds around 400,000 distinct CDR3 sequences, with around 25% as singletons. Sequenced: blood. Receptors were obtained from a man aged 50-59 years with Graves' hyperthyroidism. Each CDR3 is given with its conserved first and last residue. A D gene is named only where the DNA matches it firmly. A row's size may be missing; if present it is once, few, many or a size class.

D	size	V	J	DNA	CDR3
NA	many	TRBV11-3	TRBJ2-1	TGTGCCAGCAGCTTCGGCGCGAGCGGTGAGCAGTTCTTC	CASSFGASGEQFF
TRBD2	few	TRBV19	TRBJ2-7	TGTGCCAGTAGTATACTTAGCGGGAGTGGGTACGAGCAGTACTTC	CASSILSGSGYEQYF
NA	few	TRBV29-1	TRBJ2-5	TGCAGCGTTGAAGATTGGGAGACCCAGTACTTC	CSVEDWETQYF
NA	NA	TRBV30	TRBJ2-3	TGTGCCTGGACGCTGGGTCAGACTAGCACAGATACGCAGTATTTT	CAWTLGQTSTDTQYF
NA	NA	TRBV7-3	TRBJ2-1	TGTGCCAGCAGCTTAGTCGCTGGGGGCGTCTTCAATGAGCAGTTCTTC	CASSLVAGGVFNEQFF
NA	once	TRBV20-1	TRBJ2-1	TGCAGCGCAAGGGGGGTAGGCGAGCAGTTCTTC	CSARGVGEQFF
NA	few	TRBV2	TRBJ1-1	TGTGCCAGCAGCAGGTGGGCGAACACTGAAGCTTTCTTT	CASSRWANTEAFF
TRBD1	NA	TRBV2	TRBJ2-6	TGTGCCAGCAAACGGACAGGAAGCTCTGGGGCCAACGTCCTGACTTTC	CASKRTGSSGANVLTF
TRBD1	few	TRBV29-1	TRBJ2-3	TGCAGCGTCATACCCCGTGGACAGGGAACAGATACGCAGTATTTT	CSVIPRGQGTDTQYF
TRBD1	few	TRBV3-1	TRBJ2-5	TGTGCCAGCAGCCTACGCGCCGGGACAGGGAATCCCCAGTACTTC	CASSLRAGTGNPQYF
NA	few	TRBV11-2	TRBJ1-2	TGTGCCAGCAGCTTAGTTGGCCCTGGAGGCTACACCTTC	CASSLVGPGGYTF
NA	NA	TRBV7-3	TRBJ1-2	TGTGCCAGCAGCCCCAGGCACTCACTTAACTATGGCTACACCTTC	CASSPRHSLNYGYTF
NA	few	TRBV5-1	TRBJ1-1	TGCGCCAGCAGCTTGGGTCGGTCTGAAGCTTTCTTT	CASSLGRSEAFF
NA	few	TRBV27	TRBJ1-5	TGTGCCAGCAGCCTCACAGGGTATCAGCCCCAGCATTTT	CASSLTGYQPQHF
TRBD1	NA	TRBV11-2	TRBJ1-1	TGTGCCAGCAGCCCTACGGGACAGGGGATCATGAACACTGAAGCTTTCTTT	CASSPTGQGIMNTEAFF
NA	NA	TRBV29-1	TRBJ2-5	TGCAGCGTTGTTTTAGGGGTAGAGACCCAGTACTTC	CSVVLGVETQYF
NA	NA	TRBV2	TRBJ2-6	TGTGCCAGCAGTGAAAGGGGAGCGGACTCTGGGGCCAACGTCCTGACTTTC	CASSERGADSGANVLTF
TRBD2	few	TRBV28	TRBJ2-7	TGTGCCAGCAGGACTAGCGTTACCTACGAGCAGTACTTC	CASRTSVTYEQYF
NA	few	TRBV5-1	TRBJ1-2	TGCGCCAGCAACCCCACCTTGCGGGGGAACTACACCTTC	CASNPTLRGNYTF
NA	few	TRBV28	TRBJ2-5	TGTGCCAGCAGCCCCCCGAGACCCCAAGAGACCCAGTACTTC	CASSPPRPQETQYF
NA	NA	TRBV20-1	TRBJ2-2	TGCAGTGCTAGAGACGTGGTCAAGAACACCGGGGAGCTGTTTTTT	CSARDVVKNTGELFF
TRBD2	NA	TRBV20-1	TRBJ2-7	TGCAGTGCTAGTGGGAGGAGACTAGCGGGAGGGCCGGGTGAGCAGTACTTC	CSASGRRLAGGPGEQYF
TRBD1	many	TRBV24-1	TRBJ1-1	TGTGCCACCAGTGATGCCGGGACAGGGAACACTGAAGCTTTCTTT	CATSDAGTGNTEAFF
NA	NA	TRBV7-9	TRBJ2-1	TGTGCCAGCAGCTTCTCCCATCTCTACAATGAGCAGTTCTTC	CASSFSHLYNEQFF
NA	few	TRBV2	TRBJ2-2	TGTGCCAGCAGTGAATCGGGAGTCAACACCGGGGAGCTGTTTTTT	CASSESGVNTGELFF
TRBD1	NA	TRBV28	TRBJ2-2	TGTGCCAGCGCCGGACAGGACAACACCGGGGAGCTGTTTTTT	CASAGQDNTGELFF
NA	NA	TRBV4-2	TRBJ2-7	TGTGCCAGCAGCCATCGCAGGGACTCCTACGAGCAGTACTTC	CASSHRRDSYEQYF
TRBD2	NA	TRBV28	TRBJ2-1	TGTGCCAGCAGTTACTTCTCTAGCGGGAGGCCGTACAATGAGCAGTTCTTC	CASSYFSSGRPYNEQFF
NA	few	TRBV7-2	TRBJ2-2	TGTGCCAGCAGCTTACTGGGTCCCCTTTTGGGGGAGCTGTTTTTT	CASSLLGPLLGELFF
TRBD1	few	TRBV25-1	TRBJ2-7	TGTGCCAGCAGTGAATGGACAGGGGAGGTCCACGAGCAGTACTTC	CASSEWTGEVHEQYF
TRBD1	NA	TRBV7-2	TRBJ2-7	TGTGCCAGCAGCCGATATGCCGGGACAGGGCTCGAGCAGTACTTC	CASSRYAGTGLEQYF
NA	NA	TRBV20-1	TRBJ1-2	TGCAGTGCTAGTCCTACCCTAGCAGGGGAGGCATATGGCTACACCTTC	CSASPTLAGEAYGYTF
NA	few	TRBV29-1	TRBJ2-7	TGCAGCGTGCTAGGGGACTCCTACGAGCAGTACTTC	CSVLGDSYEQYF
NA	few	TRBV7-8	TRBJ2-2	TGTGCTACTCAGGCGGATTACGCGAACACCGGGGAGCTGTTTTTT	CATQADYANTGELFF
TRBD2	NA	TRBV27	TRBJ2-5	TGTGCCAGCAGTTTTTTAGCGGGAGAGGCGACCCAGTACTTC	CASSFLAGEATQYF
TRBD2	NA	TRBV19	TRBJ2-3	TGTGCCAGTAGTACTAGCGGGGGACGCACAGATACGCAGTATTTT	CASSTSGGRTDTQYF
NA	few	TRBV19	TRBJ2-6	TGTGCCAGTAGTGCCAGCCACTCTGGGGCCAACGTCCTGACTTTC	CASSASHSGANVLTF
TRBD1	NA	TRBV7-3	TRBJ1-4	TGTGCCAGCAGCTTCGGACAGGGTGCTAATGAAAAACTGTTTTTT	CASSFGQGANEKLFF
NA	NA	TRBV19	TRBJ1-2	TGTGCCAGTAGTATTCAGGGTGGTGGCTACACCTTC	CASSIQGGGYTF
TRBD1	once	TRBV18	TRBJ1-1	TGTGCCAGCTCACCCAGTGTGGACAGGGGATATGAAGCTTTCTTT	CASSPSVDRGYEAFF
NA	NA	TRBV7-8	TRBJ2-7	TGTGCCAGCAGCTTAGCCATGGACGAGCAGTACTTC	CASSLAMDEQYF
NA	NA	TRBV28	TRBJ2-4	TGTGCCAGCAGTTTTGGAGGGACAGCCAAAAACATTCAGTACTTC	CASSFGGTAKNIQYF
NA	many	TRBV27	TRBJ1-1	TGTGCCAGCAGTTTATCTGACATTGGCACTGAAGCTTTCTTT	CASSLSDIGTEAFF
NA	NA	TRBV7-9	TRBJ2-7	TGTGCCAGCAGCGGGGGGAGCCGGGCCCCAAAGGAGGAGCAGTACTTC	CASSGGSRAPKEEQYF
NA	many	TRBV27	TRBJ2-5	TGTGCCAGCAGGGACATCCTCCAAGAGACCCAGTACTTC	CASRDILQETQYF
NA	once	TRBV19	TRBJ1-5	TGTGCCAGTAGTATTCCTAAAGATAGCAATCAGCCCCAGCATTTT	CASSIPKDSNQPQHF
TRBD2	many	TRBV11-2	TRBJ2-1	TGTGCCAGCAGCCCCGCGGGAGGGAATGAGCAGTTCTTC	CASSPAGGNEQFF
TRBD1	few	TRBV14	TRBJ1-1	TGTGCCAGCACCCGACAGGGGATGAACACTGAAGCTTTCTTT	CASTRQGMNTEAFF
TRBD1	NA	TRBV2	TRBJ2-2	TGTGCCAGCAAAAGGACAGGGGGCACCGGGGAGCTGTTTTTT	CASKRTGGTGELFF
NA	many	TRBV11-2	TRBJ2-1	TGTGCCAGCAGTGTCTCTCCCAACAATGAGCAGTTCTTC	CASSVSPNNEQFF